This T cell receptor beta chain was obtained from a study of blood T cell repertoires in COVID-19. Study at large: The study drew acute and convalescent COVID-19 samples from the United States, Italy and Spain. Nucleic acid was either cDNA or gDNA, and it came from T cells, B-cell-depleted T cells, or PBMCs.

There are 15 residues in the CDR3. The V and J ends lost 1 base and 7 bases, in that order; junction bases with no gene match: 2. CDR1 is LGHNT, CDR2 FRNRAP, per germline. Enrolled through a virtual design, the participants were between 18 and 89 years of age and came from around 25 US areas. Assignment of participants to cohorts was predicated upon participant-reported clinical history. This table comes from immunoSEQ multiplex PCR, and its TCRdb copy is limited to in-frame clones, with some not included. Of 140,000 to 150,000 clones listed, around 87% are singletons. The sample consisted of PBMCs or T cells enriched from blood (not recorded which). The TCR comes from a man aged 60-69 years who had recovered from COVID-19. The chain is built from TRBV12-5 and TRBJ2-1, with 12 positions matching TRBD2. CDR3 DNA sequence: TGTGCTAGTGGTTTGGGACTAGCGGGAGCAAATGAGCAGTTCTTC. Translation gives CASGLGLAGANEQFF.